The TCR beta chain described here comes from a study of a mutant IDH1 vaccine in newly diagnosed glioma. Time point: week 35, safety follow-up. The study gave 300 ug of mutant IDH1 20-mer peptide per vaccine dose, with topical imiquimod. The assay was immunoSEQ multiplex PCR, and TCRdb's table has in-frame clones only and misses some. The sample contains about 65,000 clones, approximately 80% of which appear only once. Findings and limits, study-wide: Among patients, roughly 93% showed immune responses induced by the vaccine.

Germline CDR1 and CDR2: LNHDA and SQIVND (reference sequence). CDR3 length: 12 residues. As for this clone: What it binds is unknown.

Sequenced here: PBMCs, sampled from a glioma patient whose treatment included an IDH1 peptide vaccine. The chain joins TRBV19 to TRBJ2-5; D remains ambiguous. The DNA end is a closer match to TRBJ2-7, so the J assignment may be wrong. The clonotype was recovered from a man aged 35-49 years with glioma. The CDR3 sequence is CASSIGPYEQYF. The CDR3 coding sequence is TGTGCCAGTAGTATAGGACCCTACGAGCAGTACTTC.